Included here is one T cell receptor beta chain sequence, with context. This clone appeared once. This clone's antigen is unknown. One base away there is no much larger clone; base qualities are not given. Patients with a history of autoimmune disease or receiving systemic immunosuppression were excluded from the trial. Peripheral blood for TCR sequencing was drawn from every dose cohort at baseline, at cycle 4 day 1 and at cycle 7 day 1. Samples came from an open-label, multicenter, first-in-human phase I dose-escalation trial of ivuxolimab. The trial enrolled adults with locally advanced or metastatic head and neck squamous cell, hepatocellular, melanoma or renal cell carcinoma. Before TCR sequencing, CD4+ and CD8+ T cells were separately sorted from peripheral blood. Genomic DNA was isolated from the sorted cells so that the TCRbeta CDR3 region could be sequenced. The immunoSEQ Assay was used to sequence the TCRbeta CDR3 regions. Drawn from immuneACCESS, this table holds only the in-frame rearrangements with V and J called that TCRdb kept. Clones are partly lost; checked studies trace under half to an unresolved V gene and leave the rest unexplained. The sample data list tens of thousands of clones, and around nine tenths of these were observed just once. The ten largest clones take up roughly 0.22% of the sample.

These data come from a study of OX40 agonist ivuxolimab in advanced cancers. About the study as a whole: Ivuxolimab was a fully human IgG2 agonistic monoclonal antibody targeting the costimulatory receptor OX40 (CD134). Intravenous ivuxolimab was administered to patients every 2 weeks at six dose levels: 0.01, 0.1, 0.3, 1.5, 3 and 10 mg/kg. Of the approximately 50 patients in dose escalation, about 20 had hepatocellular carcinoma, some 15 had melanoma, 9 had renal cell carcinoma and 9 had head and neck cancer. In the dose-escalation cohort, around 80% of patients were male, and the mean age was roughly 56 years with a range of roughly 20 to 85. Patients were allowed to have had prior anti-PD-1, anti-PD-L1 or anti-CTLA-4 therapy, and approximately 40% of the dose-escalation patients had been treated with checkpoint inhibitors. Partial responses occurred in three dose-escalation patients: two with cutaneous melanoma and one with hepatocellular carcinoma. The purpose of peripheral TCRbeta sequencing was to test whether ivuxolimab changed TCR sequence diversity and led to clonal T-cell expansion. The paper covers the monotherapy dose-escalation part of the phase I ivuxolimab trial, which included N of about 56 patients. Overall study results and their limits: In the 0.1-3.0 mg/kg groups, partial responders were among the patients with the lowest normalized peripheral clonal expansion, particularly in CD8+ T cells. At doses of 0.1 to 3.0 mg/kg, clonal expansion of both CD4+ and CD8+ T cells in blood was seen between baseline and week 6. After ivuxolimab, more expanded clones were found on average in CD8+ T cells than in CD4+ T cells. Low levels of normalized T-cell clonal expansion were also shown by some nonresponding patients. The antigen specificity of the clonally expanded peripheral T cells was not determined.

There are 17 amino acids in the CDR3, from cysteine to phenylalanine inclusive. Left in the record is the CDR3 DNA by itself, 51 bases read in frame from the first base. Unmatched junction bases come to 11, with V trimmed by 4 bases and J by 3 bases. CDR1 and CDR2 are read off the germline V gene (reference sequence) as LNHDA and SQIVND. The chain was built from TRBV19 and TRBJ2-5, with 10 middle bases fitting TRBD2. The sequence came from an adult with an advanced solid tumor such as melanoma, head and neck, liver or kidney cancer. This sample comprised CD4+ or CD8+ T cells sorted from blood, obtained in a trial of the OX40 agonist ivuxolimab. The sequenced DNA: TGTGCCAGTAGTAATTGGGTCAGCGGGAGGGCCGAAGAGACCCAGTACTTC. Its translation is CASSNWVSGRAEETQYF. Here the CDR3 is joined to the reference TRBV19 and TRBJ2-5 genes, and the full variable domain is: DGGITQSPKYLFRKEGQNVTLSCEQNLNHDAMYWYRQDPGQGLRLIYYSQIVNDFQKGDIAEGYSVSREKKESFPLTVTSAQKNPTAFYLCASSNWVSGRAEETQYFGPGTRLLVL.